The 10 T cell receptor beta chains given below trace back to one sample, sequenced in a study of CD8+ T cells in alopecia areata. Investigators isolated RNA and reverse transcribed it into cDNA to act as the sequencing template. Clones were read by immunoSEQ multiplex PCR, and TCRdb kept only the in-frame ones, dropping some. The repertoire holds about 160,000 clones, with roughly 48% as singletons. What was sequenced was CD4+ T cells sorted from blood. The receptors originated from a human donor with alopecia areata.

This CDR3 reads CASTPGGLALSNEQFF. In DNA, the CDR3 is TGTGCCAGCACCCCCGGGGGACTGGCTCTATCCAATGAGCAGTTCTTC. The chain has TRBV7-2 and TRBJ2-1; D may be TRBD2 (6 bases). Trimming cost V 7 bases and J 6 bases, with 22 bases left between them. Germline V gives CDR1 SGHTA, CDR2 FQGNSA. This CDR3 contains 16 residues.

This clone has only a few counts. The V call is TRBV18, the J call TRBJ2-5; D is unresolved. This CDR3 region has 12 residues. Trimming left V 1 base short and J 5 bases short, with 5 bases between. The germline gives CDR1 KGHSH, CDR2 LQKENI. This CDR3 is CASSPLEETQYF. The CDR3 nucleotides are TGTGCCAGCTCACCACTAGAGGAGACCCAGTACTTC. The variable domain in full, completed from reference TRBV18 and TRBJ2-5, reads NAGVMQNPRHLVRRRGQEARLRCSPMKGHSHVYWYRQLPEEGLKFMVYLQKENIIDESGMPKERFSAEFPKEGPSILRIQQVVRGDSAAYFCASSPLEETQYFGPGTRLLVL.

This clone was counted a few times. The CDR3 protein is CASSLDGLAKNIQYF. For the CDR3, the DNA is TGCGCCAGCAGCTTGGACGGCTTAGCCAAAAACATTCAGTACTTC. This rearrangement joins TRBV5-1 to TRBJ2-4; no clear D. V was trimmed by 0 bases and J by 0 bases, leaving 7 bases between them. Germline V gives CDR1 SGHRS, CDR2 YFSETQ. The CDR3 length is 15 residues. Combining the CDR3 with reference TRBV5-1 and TRBJ2-4 gives the whole variable domain KAGVTQTPRYLIKTRGQQVTLSCSPISGHRSVSWYQQTPGQGLQFLFEYFSETQRNKGNFPGRFSGRQFSNSRSEMNVSTLELGDSALYLCASSLDGLAKNIQYFGAGTRLSVL.

V is TRBV6-5 and J is TRBJ2-5; 8 bases agree with TRBD2. This CDR3 is 16 amino acids long. With 4 bases clipped from V and 4 bases from J, the junction kept 11 bases outside the gene matches. Germline V gene sequence: CDR1 MNHEY, CDR2 SVGAGI. The CDR3 DNA is TGTGCCAGCAGTTCACCCCAGAGCGGGAGACGAGAGACCCAGTACTTC. This codes for CASSSPQSGRRETQYF.

The chain combines TRBV23-1 with TRBJ1-1; 8 bases line up with TRBD1. TRBV23-1 is an open reading frame whose function is uncertain. The CDR3 is 15 amino acids. Trimming cost V 2 bases and J 4 bases; bases outside gene matches: 6. The DNA for the CDR3 is TGCGCCAGCAGTCAACCGACAGGGGTCTTCACTGAAGCTTTCTTT. Encoded protein: CASSQPTGVFTEAFF.

The chain links TRBV28 to TRBJ2-2; 7 nucleotides align to TRBD2. Losses at the gene ends were 4 bases for V and 0 bases for J; bases not matched to a gene: 5. The CDR3 covers 16 residues. Germline V gives CDR1 MDHEN, CDR2 SYDVKM. In nucleotides, the CDR3 is TGTGCCAGCAGTTCGTCTAGCGGATCGAACACCGGGGAGCTGTTTTTT. It specifies CASSSSSGSNTGELFF.

The chain employs TRBV25-1 and TRBJ2-3; D possibly corresponds to TRBD2 (5 bases). Trimming pared 4 bases from V and 3 bases from J, leaving 8 bases between. The length of the CDR3 is 13 residues. Per germline, CDR1 MGHDK and CDR2 SYGVNS. For the CDR3, the DNA is TGTGCCAGCAGTGGCGGAGGAACAGATACGCAGTATTTT. Translation gives CASSGGGTDTQYF. Using reference TRBV25-1 and TRBJ2-3 for the parts outside the CDR3, the full variable domain is EADIYQTPRYLVIGTGKKITLECSQTMGHDKMYWYQQDPGMELHLIHYSYGVNSTEKGDLSSESTVSRIRTEHFPLTLESARPSHTSQYLCASSGGGTDTQYFGPGTRLTVL.

The CDR3 is CSVGLAGGVSYNEQFF. In nucleotides, the CDR3 is TGCAGCGTTGGATTAGCGGGAGGCGTCTCCTACAATGAGCAGTTCTTC. The V call is TRBV29-1, the J call TRBJ2-1; 10 nucleotides match TRBD2. Germline CDR1 SQVTM, CDR2 ANQGSEA. Trimming cost V 4 bases and J 0 bases; bases outside gene matches: 6. The CDR3 is 16 amino acids.

The chain recombines TRBV30 with TRBJ1-5; D gene ambiguous. V was pared by 3 bases and J by 4 bases, with 10 bases between. The germline V gene encodes CDR1 GTSNPN and CDR2 SVGIG (reference sequence). This CDR3 spans 13 amino acids. The CDR3 here is CAWSQGWNQPQHF. The CDR3 nucleotides are TGTGCCTGGAGCCAAGGGTGGAATCAGCCCCAGCATTTT.

This clone was observed a handful of times. The chain uses TRBV5-6 and TRBJ2-5; unclear D gene. This CDR3 spans 11 amino acids. The V end lost 4 bases, the J end lost 5 bases, and 6 bases lay between the germline ends. Germline V lookup: CDR1 SGHDT, CDR2 YYEEEE. The CDR3 sequence is CASSVRETQYF. The DNA for the CDR3 is TGTGCCAGCAGCGTTCGGGAGACCCAGTACTTC.